This T cell receptor beta chain was sequenced in a study of preoperative IRX-2 immunotherapy in early breast cancer. As to treatment: preoperative locoregional IRX-2 cytokine immunotherapy. Assay used: immunoSEQ multiplex PCR; TCRdb lists only in-frame clones, some missing. Of 2,500 to 4,000 clones listed, roughly 80% were seen once; the top ten hold approximately 8.4%. V lost 1 base, J lost 4 bases, and 12 bases lay in between. The CDR3 is 15 amino acids. This clone was counted once. Source: tumor tissue, taken after IRX-2 immunotherapy. The TCR originated in a human donor with breast cancer. The chain uses TRBV5-3 and TRBJ2-1; no firm D call. TRBV5-3 is annotated as an ORF whose role is uncertain. This CDR3 is CARSLSAYGYNEQFF. DNA for the CDR3: TGTGCCAGAAGCTTGTCCGCTTACGGATACAATGAGCAGTTCTTC.